Below, 21 T cell receptor beta chains from the same sample are listed, as sequenced in a study of blood T cell repertoires in COVID-19. Measured with immunoSEQ multiplex PCR; TCRdb has only the in-frame clones, and not every one. Found here are a few hundred thousand clones, 75% to 90% of them singletons; the top ten hold about 2.5%. Material: peripheral blood. The origin of the receptors is a man between 18 and 29 years old with active or convalescent COVID-19.

V usage is TRBV28 and J usage is TRBJ2-7; a possible D gene is TRBD1 (6 bases). Germline V gene lookup returns CDR1 MDHEN and CDR2 SYDVKM. This CDR3 is 14 amino acids long. With 7 bases removed from V and 6 bases from J, the gap between germline ends came to 19 bases. The CDR3 loop reads CASTEQGLLAEQYF. The CDR3 DNA sequence: TGTGCCAGCACCGAGCAGGGGCTCCTCGCCGAGCAGTACTTC.

The chain couples TRBV2 to TRBJ2-7; D is perhaps TRBD1 (6 bases). The V gene's germline CDR1 is SNHLY and CDR2 FYNNEI. With 6 bases removed from V and 4 bases from J, the gap between germline ends came to 13 bases. There are 13 residues in the CDR3. The CDR3 nucleotides read TGTGCCAGCAGCAACAGGGTAGGGTACGAGCAGTACTTC. It translates to CASSNRVGYEQYF.

V usage is TRBV28 and J usage is TRBJ2-3; 14 bases map to TRBD2. The CDR3 loop spans 18 amino acids. Germline loops: CDR1 MDHEN, CDR2 SYDVKM. Trimming cost V 5 bases and J 4 bases; bases outside gene matches: 11. For the CDR3, the DNA is TGTGCCAGCAGTGCCAGCGGACTAGCGGGGGGTCCCCCAGATACGCAGTATTTT. It encodes CASSASGLAGGPPDTQYF. Full variable domain (missing parts from reference TRBV28 and TRBJ2-3): DVKVTQSSRYLVKRTGEKVFLECVQDMDHENMFWYRQDPGLGLRLIYFSYDVKMKEKGDIPEGYSVSREKKERFSLILESASTNQTSMYLCASSASGLAGGPPDTQYFGPGTRLTVL.

This clone came up a few times. This rearrangement joins TRBV28 to TRBJ2-7, with 9 bases fitting TRBD1. Looked up from germline, CDR1 is MDHEN and CDR2 is SYDVKM. CDR3 length: 14 residues. Germline trimming cut 8 bases from V and 2 bases from J; bases unmatched to any gene: 7. CDR3 sequence: CASGGTGNTYEQYF. The CDR3 DNA reads as TGTGCCAGCGGTGGGACAGGGAATACCTACGAGCAGTACTTC. The full variable domain, completed using reference TRBV28 and TRBJ2-7, is DVKVTQSSRYLVKRTGEKVFLECVQDMDHENMFWYRQDPGLGLRLIYFSYDVKMKEKGDIPEGYSVSREKKERFSLILESASTNQTSMYLCASGGTGNTYEQYFGPGTRLTVT.

In DNA, the CDR3 is TGTGCCAGCAGCGTACAGTCCTCGGGGTCCGGGGAGCTGTTTTTT. It yields the protein CASSVQSSGSGELFF. The chain links TRBV9 to TRBJ2-2, with a tentative D call TRBD2 (5 bases). Germline V gene data show CDR1 as SGDLS and CDR2 as YYNGEE. The CDR3 loop spans 15 amino acids. The V gene lost 1 base and the J gene lost 6 bases, with 13 bases spanning the gap.

The J gene is TRBJ2-1, the V gene TRBV9; D unresolved. The CDR3 has 13 residues. Germline values: CDR1 SGDLS, CDR2 YYNGEE. V gave up 0 bases and J gave up 6 bases, with 7 bases separating them. The CDR3: CASSVAAVNEQFF. CDR3 DNA: TGTGCCAGCAGCGTAGCTGCGGTCAATGAGCAGTTCTTC.

The chain combines TRBV28 with TRBJ1-2; D is possibly TRBD1 (6 bases). The germline V gene encodes CDR1 MDHEN and CDR2 SYDVKM. CDR3 size: 12 residues. Trimming left V 11 bases short and J 5 bases short, with 15 bases between. The CDR3 region has the DNA TGTGCCGGCCGCGGGGGGCCGTATGGCTACACCTTC. Protein product: CAGRGGPYGYTF.

The J gene is TRBJ2-7, the V gene TRBV28, with D unresolved. This CDR3 region has 11 residues. V lost 3 bases and J 4 bases, leaving 4 bases between the germline ends. CDR1 MDHEN and CDR2 SYDVKM come from the germline V gene. The CDR3 region is CASSFQYEQYF. The CDR3 DNA is TGTGCCAGCAGTTTCCAGTACGAGCAGTACTTC.

This chain connects TRBV27 to TRBJ2-7; D is unresolved. Germline loops: CDR1 MNHEY, CDR2 SMNVEV (reference sequence). The CDR3 totals 11 residues. The germline V and J ends were trimmed by 6 bases and 5 bases, with 8 bases remaining between them. The CDR3 coding sequence is TGTGCCAGCAGATCTGGCCACGAGCAGTACTTC. Residues: CASRSGHEQYF.

V usage is TRBV7-6 and J usage is TRBJ2-1, with D possibly being TRBD1 (6 bases). Germline values: CDR1 SGHVS, CDR2 FNYEAQ. V dropped 5 bases and J dropped 0 bases, with 14 bases sitting between them. The CDR3 is 16 amino acids. The CDR3 coding sequence is TGTGCCAGCAGCCCGACGACAGGAAGCTCCTACAATGAGCAGTTCTTC. It yields the protein CASSPTTGSSYNEQFF.

This rearrangement joins TRBV15 to TRBJ2-1; possibly TRBD2 for D (5 bases). Germline V gives CDR1 LNHNV, CDR2 YYDKDF (reference sequence). This CDR3 region has 14 residues. V was shortened by 3 bases and J by 7 bases, with 13 bases between the two germline ends. The chain's CDR3 is CATSSRPGTNEQFF. DNA of the CDR3: TGTGCCACCAGCAGCCGACCGGGAACTAATGAGCAGTTCTTC.

The chain is built from TRBV3-1 (or the pseudogene TRBV3-2) and TRBJ2-5; 8 nucleotides align to TRBD1. Per germline, CDR1 LGHDT and CDR2 YNNKEL (reference sequence). With 2 bases clipped from V and 4 bases from J, the junction kept 6 bases outside the gene matches. CDR3 length: 15 amino acids. CDR3 nucleotide sequence: TGTGCCAGCAGCCAACCTACAGGGGGACGAGAGACCCAGTACTTC. Translating gives CASSQPTGGRETQYF.

V is TRBV4-1 and J is TRBJ1-1; the D is unclear. The ends were cut back, 0 bases at V and 1 base at J, with 3 bases in the middle. Germline assignment: CDR1 MGHRA and CDR2 YSYEKL. This CDR3 comprises 13 residues. CDR3 DNA sequence: TGCGCCAGCAGCCAAGACAGGAACACTGAAGCTTTCTTT. Translating gives CASSQDRNTEAFF.

Comment on this clone: Within the sample, other DNA sequences also encode this same CDR3. V and J are TRBV7-2 and TRBJ2-3; no reliable D call. Germline lookup yields CDR1 SGHTA and CDR2 FQGNSA. The CDR3 covers 13 residues. The V and J ends lost 0 bases and 4 bases respectively, with 5 bases between them. The CDR3 sequence: CASSLARADTQYF. CDR3 nucleotides: TGTGCCAGCAGCTTAGCACGGGCAGATACGCAGTATTTT.

The gene calls are TRBV28 and TRBJ2-5, with 12 bases lining up with TRBD1. The CDR3 loop spans 19 amino acids. Germline loops: CDR1 MDHEN, CDR2 SYDVKM. The ends lost 5 bases at V and 5 bases at J; junction bases unmatched: 18. The DNA for the CDR3 is TGTGCCAGCAGTCCCCCACCGGGACAGGGGGCGGGGGCCGGTGAGACCCAGTACTTC. It yields the protein CASSPPPGQGAGAGETQYF. The complete variable domain, with remaining parts taken from reference TRBV28 and TRBJ2-5, reads DVKVTQSSRYLVKRTGEKVFLECVQDMDHENMFWYRQDPGLGLRLIYFSYDVKMKEKGDIPEGYSVSREKKERFSLILESASTNQTSMYLCASSPPPGQGAGAGETQYFGPGTRLLVL.

The chain couples TRBV2 to TRBJ1-5; 10 nucleotides line up with TRBD1. Germline V gene lookup returns CDR1 SNHLY and CDR2 FYNNEI. CDR3 size: 20 residues. J lost 3 bases, V lost 1 base, and 15 bases had no gene match. As DNA, the CDR3 is TGTGCCAGCAGTGAAGTGGGAAGTGGACAGGGGGTATTTTCCAATCAGCCCCAGCATTTT. Residues: CASSEVGSGQGVFSNQPQHF. The variable domain in full, with the rest retrieved from reference TRBV2 and TRBJ1-5, is EPEVTQTPSHQVTQMGQEVILRCVPISNHLYFYWYRQILGQKVEFLVSFYNNEISEKSEIFDDQFSVERPDGSNFTLKIRSTKLEDSAMYFCASSEVGSGQGVFSNQPQHFGDGTRLSIL.

The rearrangement links TRBV18 to TRBJ2-7, with 9 bases fitting TRBD1. CDR1 KGHSH and CDR2 LQKENI come from the germline V gene. J lost 2 bases, V lost 1 base, and 9 bases had no gene match. This CDR3 has 17 amino acids. Written as DNA, the CDR3 is TGTGCCAGCTCACCACTTAACTCCGGGACAGGGACCTACGAGCAGTACTTC. Translation: CASSPLNSGTGTYEQYF.

The gene calls are TRBV7-8 and TRBJ2-1, with D perhaps TRBD1 (5 bases). The CDR3 totals 18 residues. V gave up 1 base and J gave up 4 bases, with 20 bases separating them. The germline CDR1 and CDR2 sequences are SGHVS and FQNEAQ. CDR3 residues: CASSLGLDKGLRYNEQFF. The DNA for the CDR3 is TGTGCCAGCAGCTTAGGTCTGGATAAGGGGTTAAGGTACAATGAGCAGTTCTTC.

V gene TRBV14 combines with J gene TRBJ2-4; 8 bases agree with TRBD1. Germline assignment: CDR1 SGHDN and CDR2 FVKESK. The CDR3 is made up of 12 amino acids. V lost 0 bases and J lost 14; bases outside the gene matches: 3. Here the CDR3 reads CASSQDWDRKYF. The CDR3 DNA reads as TGTGCCAGCAGCCAAGATTGGGACAGGAAGTACTTC.

The chain links TRBV7-9 to TRBJ2-3; no firm D call. This CDR3 comprises 13 residues. Germline-derived CDR1 and CDR2 are SEHNR and FQNEAQ (reference sequence). V was clipped by 3 bases and J by 5 bases, with 9 bases between them. The CDR3 sequence: CASSLSTVDTQYF. The CDR3 region has the DNA TGTGCCAGCAGCTTGTCTACCGTAGATACGCAGTATTTT.

The chain couples TRBV7-2 to TRBJ1-1; D is undetermined. Trimming removed 5 bases from V and 1 base from J, with 14 bases in between. This CDR3 is 15 amino acids long. CDR1 SGHTA and CDR2 FQGNSA come from the germline V gene. The CDR3 DNA follows: TGTGCCAGCAGCCGCTCGGGTGTGAAGAACACTGAAGCTTTCTTT. It is translated as CASSRSGVKNTEAFF.